This T cell receptor beta chain was sequenced for a study of cytomegalovirus exposure and HLA in healthy donors. The germline CDR1 and CDR2 sequences are LGHNA and YNFKEQ. V dropped 5 bases and J dropped 5 bases, with 14 bases sitting between them. This CDR3 is 14 amino acids long. Study conclusions and caveats: In an earlier analysis, about 87% or about 30%: the productive usage of most TCR beta V segments. Exclusion applied to some V segments, including TRBV6-2 and TRBV6-3, as they were indistinguishable. The study put 150 to 200 TCR beta chains on its list as cytomegalovirus-associated. The authors later found most CMV-associated TCR beta chains appeared HLA-restricted.

With regard to this clone: Antigen specificity is unknown.

The study ran its PCR with 60 Vbeta and 13 Jbeta primers. Method: immunoSEQ multiplex PCR; TCRdb's copy keeps in-frame clones and lacks some. The sample gives 130,000 to 150,000 clones, approximately 81% of which show up once; about 4.3% is in the top ten. The source of this sequence is a woman between 40 and 55 years old in good health and CMV-seropositive. The rearrangement uses TRBV4-2 and TRBJ2-3; D not certain. Specimen: PBMCs. The CDR3 DNA sequence: TGTGCCAGCAGCGGGCGAACTGGGCAAGATACGCAGTATTTT. It encodes CASSGRTGQDTQYF.